This TCR beta chain is drawn from a study of CD8 T cells in ankylosing spondylitis. Study-level points and caveats: As for the disease-linked clones, they showed a CD8+ phenotype and occurred at relatively low frequencies in peripheral blood. There were earlier reports of some motif variants in reactive arthritis synovial fluid and blood. Significant enrichment of disease-linked clones was reported in matched ankylosing spondylitis synovial fluid. A motif in TCR beta, a set of 8 or 9 highly homologous variants, appeared characteristic of ankylosing spondylitis blood.

CDR3 length equals 14 residues. Per germline, CDR1 DFQATT and CDR2 SNEGSKA (reference sequence). V lost 6 bases to trimming and J lost 7 bases, with 21 bases between them. This clonotype has a count of ten or more. Its antigen remains unidentified. Library preparation for TCR beta used quantitative 5'-RACE with molecular barcodes. MiXCR was run by TCRdb on the 5' RACE reads, yielding one entry per CDR3 protein. Here the sample spans 450,000 to 550,000 distinct CDR3 sequences, approximately 5% being singletons. Sequencing was carried out using blood, either unsorted or a sorted T cell fraction (not recorded which). The receptor was isolated from a male donor with ankylosing spondylitis. V usage is TRBV20-1 and J usage is TRBJ1-2; D gene uncertain. For the CDR3, the DNA is TGCAGTGCCGATCCGGATCGACTGCATGCTGGCTACACCTTC. Protein product: CSADPDRLHAGYTF.